Following are 24 T cell receptor beta chains from one sample sequenced in a study of blood T cell dynamics during melanoma immunotherapy. As for time point: week 3, after first cycle of checkpoint inhibitor. The protocol was immunoSEQ multiplex PCR, while the TCRdb copy is restricted to in-frame clones and leaves out a portion. This sample has 15,000 to 20,000 clones, with 85% to 95% found just once. Material: effector memory CD8+ T cells from blood, obtained from a patient treated with checkpoint blockade. These receptors were taken from a human donor with melanoma.

V and J are TRBV7-8 and TRBJ2-7, with 8 bases that match TRBD1. V trimming: 2 bases; J trimming: 3 bases; junction bases outside the gene matches: 3. The CDR3 has 14 amino acids. Germline CDR1 SGHVS, CDR2 FQNEAQ. The CDR3 DNA reads TGTGCCAGCAGCTTAATAGACAGGGGCTACGAGCAGTACTTC. As protein: CASSLIDRGYEQYF.

This clone was counted a few times. This chain links TRBV11-2 with TRBJ2-7; D may correspond to TRBD1 or TRBD2 (5 bases each). CDR3 size: 13 residues. The V end was cut by 4 bases, the J end by 0 bases, with 7 bases between. Germline CDR1 and CDR2: SGHAT and FQNNGV. CDR3 loop: CASSWDGSYEQYF. CDR3 DNA sequence: TGTGCCAGCAGCTGGGACGGCTCCTACGAGCAGTACTTC.

V is TRBV7-8 and J is TRBJ2-7; D might be TRBD1 (6 bases). Germline loops: CDR1 SGHVS, CDR2 FQNEAQ. This CDR3 comprises 15 residues. V shed 5 bases and J shed 7 bases, with 21 bases lying between them. The CDR3 DNA is TGTGCCAGCAGCGAAGTCAGGGGCCCAGGGTGGGAGCAGTACTTC. Protein sequence: CASSEVRGPGWEQYF.

The rearrangement joins TRBV6-1 to TRBJ2-7; tentative D call: TRBD1 (6 bases). CDR1 is MNHNS and CDR2 is SASEGT in the germline V gene. V was shortened by 3 bases and J by 3 bases, with 21 bases between the two germline ends. This CDR3 is 17 amino acids long. The DNA of the CDR3 is TGTGCCAGCAGTGAGGGTCGTGGCAGGGGCTCAATCTACGAGCAGTACTTC. Translated: CASSEGRGRGSIYEQYF.

There are a few counts of this clone. The rearrangement links TRBV2 to TRBJ1-5; the D is unclear. The V gene lost 7 bases and the J gene lost 0 bases, with 7 bases spanning the gap. This CDR3 contains 13 residues. Looked up from germline, CDR1 is SNHLY and CDR2 is FYNNEI. The CDR3 DNA reads TGTGCCAGCAAACCGATTAGCAATCAGCCCCAGCATTTT. It translates to CASKPISNQPQHF.

The V and J genes are TRBV27 and TRBJ2-7, with D unclear. The germline V gene encodes CDR1 MNHEY and CDR2 SMNVEV (reference sequence). The ends were cut back, 1 base at V and 3 bases at J, with 13 bases in the middle. This CDR3 is 15 amino acids long. The CDR3 DNA sequence: TGTGCCAGCAGTTTATACCGGAGCGCCATCTACGAGCAGTACTTC. It encodes CASSLYRSAIYEQYF.

This clone appeared once. The rearrangement links TRBV6-5 to TRBJ2-3; a weak D match, TRBD2 (6 bases). The length of the CDR3 is 15 residues. Deletions cut 7 bases from V and 6 bases from J, with 20 bases between. CDR1 is MNHEY and CDR2 is SVGAGI in the germline V gene. DNA of the CDR3: TGTGCCAGCACCTCCACCGGACTATCGGGGGATACGCAGTATTTT. It translates to CASTSTGLSGDTQYF.

The CDR3 DNA follows: TGTGCCAGCAGCCTCTGGGAGGGGGGCTCCTACGAGCAGTACTTC. Amino acids: CASSLWEGGSYEQYF. J is TRBJ2-7 and V is TRBV7-6, with D possibly TRBD2 on 7 matching bases. This CDR3 comprises 15 residues. The V and J ends lost 5 bases and 0 bases respectively, with 14 bases between them. CDR1 is SGHVS and CDR2 is FNYEAQ in the germline V gene.

The chain is built from TRBV2 and TRBJ2-7; 7 bases agree with TRBD2. Germline V CDR1 and CDR2: SNHLY, FYNNEI. V lost 7 bases and J lost 3; bases outside the gene matches: 6. The CDR3 totals 13 residues. In DNA form, the CDR3 reads TGTGCCAGCAAGCTGGGGGGGAGCTACGAGCAGTACTTC. Translation gives CASKLGGSYEQYF.

The chain uses TRBV15 and TRBJ1-4; no firm D call. CDR3 size: 14 residues. Germline CDR1 is LNHNV and CDR2 is YYDKDF (reference sequence). V lost 0 bases and J lost 5, with 7 bases in between. CDR3 sequence: CATSRDLVNEKLFF. For the CDR3, the DNA is TGTGCCACCAGCAGAGATTTGGTCAATGAAAAACTGTTTTTT.

The chain has TRBV7-8 and TRBJ2-7, with TRBD1 as a possible D gene (5 bases). Trimming left V 4 bases short and J 3 bases short, with 10 bases between. Germline V gene lookup returns CDR1 SGHVS and CDR2 FQNEAQ. This CDR3 spans 13 amino acids. CDR3 nucleotide sequence: TGTGCCAGCAGCTCAAACAGGCTCTACGAGCAGTACTTC. Amino acid sequence: CASSSNRLYEQYF.

V usage is TRBV5-5 and J usage is TRBJ2-7; unclear D gene. Germline assignment: CDR1 SGHKS and CDR2 YYEKEE (reference sequence). The ends were cut back, 2 bases at V and 3 bases at J, with 9 bases in the middle. There are 13 residues in the CDR3. The CDR3 nucleotides read TGTGCCAGCAGCTTAGGTGGAAACTACGAGCAGTACTTC. Encoded protein: CASSLGGNYEQYF.

The chain has TRBV28 and TRBJ1-5; 7 bases are shared with TRBD1. The V gene end was trimmed by 5 bases and the J gene end by 3 bases; junction bases not matched to a gene: 7. The CDR3 has 15 amino acids. CDR1 and CDR2 from the germline V gene are MDHEN and SYDVKM. The CDR3: CASSPQGVLNQPQHF. CDR3 bases: TGTGCCAGCAGTCCCCAGGGGGTCCTCAATCAGCCCCAGCATTTT.

The chain recombines TRBV9 with TRBJ2-7; no clear D. The CDR3 has 12 amino acids. The germline gives CDR1 SGDLS, CDR2 YYNGEE. V dropped 3 bases and J dropped 0 bases, with 4 bases sitting between them. In DNA, the CDR3 is TGTGCCAGCAGCGCCGACTCCTACGAGCAGTACTTC. Translating it yields CASSADSYEQYF.

The V and J genes are TRBV5-5 and TRBJ1-4, with a weak D call TRBD1 (5 bases). V was pared by 4 bases and J by 8 bases, with 18 bases between. CDR1 and CDR2 (germline): SGHKS, YYEKEE (reference sequence). There are 15 residues in the CDR3. CDR3 DNA sequence: TGTGCCAGCAGCCCGGAGGGACCGGGTTGGGAAAAACTGTTTTTT. Translation: CASSPEGPGWEKLFF. Together with reference TRBV5-5 and TRBJ1-4, the CDR3 gives the full variable domain: DAGVTQSPTHLIKTRGQQVTLRCSPISGHKSVSWYQQVLGQGPQFIFQYYEKEERGRGNFPDRFSARQFPNYSSELNVNALLLGDSALYLCASSPEGPGWEKLFFGSGTQLSVL.

The chain uses TRBV28 and TRBJ2-7, with TRBD1 matching over 9 bases. The V and J ends lost 4 bases and 4 bases, in that order; junction bases with no gene match: 8. CDR3 length equals 15 residues. Germline values: CDR1 MDHEN, CDR2 SYDVKM. CDR3 residues: CASSSRSGTGYEQYF. DNA for the CDR3: TGTGCCAGCAGTTCGAGATCCGGGACAGGGTACGAGCAGTACTTC.

This chain uses TRBV28 with TRBJ1-6, with a possible D match to TRBD1 (6 bases). Germline V CDR1 and CDR2: MDHEN, SYDVKM. Trimming pared 5 bases from V and 6 bases from J, leaving 23 bases between. The CDR3 covers 18 residues. Here the CDR3 DNA reads TGTGCCAGCAGTCCCCGTGTCTCGGGGGCCGACTTTAATTCACCCCTCCACTTT. Residues: CASSPRVSGADFNSPLHF.

The chain recombines TRBV25-1 with TRBJ2-5, with D perhaps matching TRBD1 or TRBD2 (5 bases each). The J call is doubtful: the DNA matches TRBJ2-7 better. Per the germline V gene, CDR1 is MGHDK and CDR2 is SYGVNS. The CDR3 covers 12 residues. CDR3 amino acids: CASSDWGSEQYF. CDR3 nucleotides: TGTGCCAGCAGTGACTGGGGGTCCGAGCAGTACTTC.

The chain joins TRBV10-3 to TRBJ2-5; 7 bases align to TRBD2. The germline gives CDR1 ENHRY, CDR2 SYGVKD. The CDR3 covers 15 residues. J was trimmed by 4 bases and V by 0 bases; bases with no gene match: 5. CDR3 loop: CAISESRGGGETQYF. The CDR3 DNA follows: TGTGCCATCAGTGAGTCGAGGGGCGGGGGAGAGACCCAGTACTTC.

The chain links TRBV5-1 to TRBJ1-1, with no clear D. The V gene lost 0 bases and the J gene lost 6 bases, with 9 bases spanning the gap. Germline CDR1 and CDR2: SGHRS and YFSETQ. This CDR3 comprises 13 residues. In DNA, the CDR3 is TGCGCCAGCAGCTTGGAGGCAGCCGCTGAAGCTTTCTTT. Residues: CASSLEAAAEAFF.

The V and J genes are TRBV7-8 and TRBJ2-1; 13 nucleotides align to TRBD2. Losses at the gene ends were 3 bases for V and 7 bases for J; bases not matched to a gene: 12. Germline CDR1 is SGHVS and CDR2 is FQNEAQ. The CDR3 length is 18 residues. The CDR3 region has the DNA TGTGCCAGCAGCTTGGGACTAGCGGGAACTCCCGGGTCTAATGAGCAGTTCTTC. The encoded protein is CASSLGLAGTPGSNEQFF.

The chain couples TRBV28 to TRBJ2-7; a possible D gene is TRBD1 (6 bases). Germline V gene sequence: CDR1 MDHEN, CDR2 SYDVKM. Trimming took off 4 bases at V and 6 bases at J, with 10 bases between the two ends. The CDR3 consists of 12 residues. CDR3 sequence: CASSSGESEQYF. The DNA of the CDR3 is TGTGCCAGCAGTTCAGGGGAGAGCGAGCAGTACTTC.

This clone was seen a single time. The V gene is TRBV5-5, the J gene TRBJ2-3; D is unresolved. CDR1 SGHKS and CDR2 YYEKEE come from the germline V gene (reference sequence). The V and J ends lost 0 bases and 4 bases respectively, with 12 bases between them. This CDR3 contains 15 residues. In DNA form, the CDR3 reads TGTGCCAGCAGCTTGGCGGGTATCGATGCAGATACGCAGTATTTT. This codes for CASSLAGIDADTQYF.

The CDR3 is CASSNLYMNTEAFF. In nucleotides, the CDR3 is TGTGCCAGCAGTAATCTTTACATGAACACTGAAGCTTTCTTT. The chain couples TRBV27 to TRBJ1-1; D gene uncertain. Germline CDR1 MNHEY, CDR2 SMNVEV (reference sequence). The CDR3 length is 14 residues. V gave up 5 bases and J gave up 0 bases, with 10 bases separating them.